These 13 T cell receptor beta chains share one sample of origin, sequenced in a study of blood T cell repertoires in COVID-19. Here immunoSEQ multiplex PCR was the method, and the copy in TCRdb shows in-frame clones only, minus some. The sample gives 120,000 to 150,000 clones, around 84% of which show up once; 5% is in the top ten. The sequencing input was peripheral blood. The receptors were sampled from a woman in her fifties or sixties with acute or convalescent COVID-19.

The table lists this clone with a count of one. The J gene is TRBJ2-6, the V gene TRBV18, with 8 nucleotides matching TRBD2. The CDR3 runs to 15 residues. Losses at the gene ends were 4 bases for V and 3 bases for J; bases not matched to a gene: 2. Germline CDR1 and CDR2: KGHSH and LQKENI. In nucleotides, the CDR3 is TGTGCCAGCTCACAAGCGGGGGTTGGGGCCAACGTCCTGACTTTC. Its protein product is CASSQAGVGANVLTF. The whole variable domain, remainder taken from reference TRBV18 and TRBJ2-6, is NAGVMQNPRHLVRRRGQEARLRCSPMKGHSHVYWYRQLPEEGLKFMVYLQKENIIDESGMPKERFSAEFPKEGPSILRIQQVVRGDSAAYFCASSQAGVGANVLTFGAGSRLTVL.

V gene TRBV18 combines with J gene TRBJ1-2; 8 bases line up with TRBD1. CDR3 length: 15 residues. The germline CDR1 and CDR2 sequences are KGHSH and LQKENI. Trimming took 3 bases from V and 10 from J; bases not matched to a gene: 13. CDR3 DNA sequence: TGTGCCAGCTCACCGCCAGACCTTGGACAGGGAATCTACACCTTC. This encodes CASSPPDLGQGIYTF.

With regard to this clone: Other DNA variants within this sample encode the same CDR3. Here the CDR3 reads CASSRDSYEQYF. For the CDR3, the DNA is TGCGCCAGCAGCAGAGACAGTTACGAGCAGTACTTC. V usage is TRBV5-1 and J usage is TRBJ2-7, with D perhaps matching TRBD1 (5 bases). This CDR3 has 12 residues. CDR1 and CDR2 (germline): SGHRS, YFSETQ. V dropped 4 bases and J dropped 4 bases, with 9 bases sitting between them.

This clone was found a few times. The V call is TRBV4-3, the J call TRBJ1-2, with 9 bases lining up with TRBD1. From germline, CDR1 is LGHNA and CDR2 YSLEER. CDR3 length: 19 residues. J gave up 4 bases and V 0 bases, and 15 bases lay outside the gene matches. Here the CDR3 reads CASSQDGSRDRVYSYGYTF. In nucleotides, the CDR3 is TGCGCCAGCAGCCAAGACGGGAGTAGGGACAGGGTGTATAGCTATGGCTACACCTTC.

The chain carries TRBV29-1 and TRBJ2-7, with a possible D match to TRBD1 (6 bases). This CDR3 has 14 residues. V dropped 0 bases and J dropped 3 bases, with 12 bases sitting between them. The V gene's germline CDR1 is SQVTM and CDR2 ANQGSEA. In nucleotides, the CDR3 is TGCAGCGTTGAAGAAGAGGGACATTACTACGAGCAGTACTTC. This codes for CSVEEEGHYYEQYF.

The chain employs TRBV6-1 and TRBJ1-3; a weak D match, TRBD1 (6 bases). The V end was cut by 2 bases, the J end by 0 bases, with 11 bases between. Looked up from germline, CDR1 is MNHNS and CDR2 is SASEGT. The CDR3 sequence is 16 residues long. CDR3 sequence (DNA): TGTGCCAGCAGTGAACAAACAGGGTCCTCTGGAAACACCATATATTTT. The encoded protein is CASSEQTGSSGNTIYF.

This chain uses TRBV2 with TRBJ1-2; TRBD1 might be the D (5 bases). From germline, CDR1 is SNHLY and CDR2 FYNNEI. The ends were cut back, 6 bases at V and 5 bases at J, with 16 bases in the middle. The length of the CDR3 is 14 residues. The DNA for the CDR3 is TGTGCCAGCAGGGGGGGAGGGGTTCGGTATGGCTACACCTTC. Amino acids: CASRGGGVRYGYTF.

This clone was seen just once. This chain uses TRBV28 with TRBJ2-3; D call uncertain. The V end was cut by 1 base, the J end by 6 bases, with 2 bases between. CDR1 MDHEN and CDR2 SYDVKM come from the germline V gene. This CDR3 has 11 amino acids. The CDR3 reads CASSLSDTQYF. For the CDR3, the DNA is TGTGCCAGCAGTTTATCTGATACGCAGTATTTT.

The rearrangement links TRBV12-3 or TRBV12-4 to TRBJ2-1; D is unresolved. Between the trimmed V and J ends, which lost 6 bases and 6 bases, there was a span of 3 bases. The CDR3 consists of 10 residues. CDR3 DNA: TGTGCCAGCAGCAGCAATGAGCAGTTCTTC. Its translation is CASSSNEQFF.

The rearrangement links TRBV5-1 to TRBJ2-7; D may be TRBD2 (5 bases). Between the trimmed V and J ends, which lost 4 bases and 3 bases, there was a span of 17 bases. Germline loops: CDR1 SGHRS, CDR2 YFSETQ. The CDR3 runs 15 residues. The CDR3 DNA sequence: TGCGCCAGCAGCCCGGTCCCGGGGTCGGACTACGAGCAGTACTTC. It translates to CASSPVPGSDYEQYF.

This clone came up a few times. The rearrangement uses TRBV7-9 and TRBJ2-3, with TRBD2 matching over 13 bases. Trimming took 5 bases from V and 4 from J; bases not matched to a gene: 6. The length of the CDR3 is 16 residues. CDR1 is SEHNR and CDR2 is FQNEAQ in the germline V gene (reference sequence). The chain's CDR3 is CASSLFTSGGADTQYF. The CDR3 bases are TGTGCCAGCAGCCTCTTCACTAGCGGGGGGGCAGATACGCAGTATTTT.

Comment on this clone: This same CDR3 is encoded by further DNA sequences in the sample. CDR3 loop: CASSLVGAGYTF. Written as DNA, the CDR3 is TGTGCCAGCAGTTTAGTTGGGGCTGGCTACACCTTC. V and J are TRBV12-3 or TRBV12-4 and TRBJ1-2; D might be TRBD1 (5 bases). CDR3 length: 12 amino acids. The ends were cut back, 1 base at V and 7 bases at J, with 7 bases in the middle.

The chain has TRBV2 and TRBJ1-1, with D hard to call. Germline-derived CDR1 and CDR2 are SNHLY and FYNNEI. This CDR3 contains 12 residues. V lost 7 bases and J 0 bases, leaving 6 bases between the germline ends. The CDR3 spells CASNYLNTEAFF. As DNA, the CDR3 is TGTGCCAGCAATTATTTGAACACTGAAGCTTTCTTT. Full variable domain (outside the CDR3, taken from reference TRBV2 and TRBJ1-1): EPEVTQTPSHQVTQMGQEVILRCVPISNHLYFYWYRQILGQKVEFLVSFYNNEISEKSEIFDDQFSVERPDGSNFTLKIRSTKLEDSAMYFCASNYLNTEAFFGQGTRLTVV.